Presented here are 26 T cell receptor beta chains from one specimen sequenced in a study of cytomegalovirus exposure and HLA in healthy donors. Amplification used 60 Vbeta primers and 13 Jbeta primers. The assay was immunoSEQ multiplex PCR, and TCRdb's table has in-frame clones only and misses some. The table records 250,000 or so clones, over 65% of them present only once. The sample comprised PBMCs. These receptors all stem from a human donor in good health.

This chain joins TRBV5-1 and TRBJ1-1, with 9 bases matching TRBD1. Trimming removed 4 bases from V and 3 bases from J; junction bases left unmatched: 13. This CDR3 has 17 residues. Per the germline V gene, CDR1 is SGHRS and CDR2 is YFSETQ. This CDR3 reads CASSPGQGHFEDTEAFF. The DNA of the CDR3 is TGCGCCAGCAGCCCGGGACAGGGTCACTTCGAGGACACTGAAGCTTTCTTT.

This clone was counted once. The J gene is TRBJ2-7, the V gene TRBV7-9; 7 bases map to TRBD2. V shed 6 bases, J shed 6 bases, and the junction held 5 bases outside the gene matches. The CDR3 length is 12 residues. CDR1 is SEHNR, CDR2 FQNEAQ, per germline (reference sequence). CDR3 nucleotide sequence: TGTGCCAGCAGACTCGGACTAGGCGAGCAGTACTTC. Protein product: CASRLGLGEQYF. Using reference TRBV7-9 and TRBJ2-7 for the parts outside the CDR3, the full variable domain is DTGVSQNPRHKITKRGQNVTFRCDPISEHNRLYWYRQTLGQGPEFLTYFQNEAQLEKSRLLSDRFSAERPKGSFSTLEIQRTEQGDSAMYLCASRLGLGEQYFGPGTRLTVT.

CDR3 sequence (DNA): TGCAGCGTTTACCGGGACAGGGCCCTTGATGGCTACACCTTC. Translating gives CSVYRDRALDGYTF. The rearrangement links TRBV29-1 to TRBJ1-2; TRBD1 agrees at 9 bases. Germline V gene data show CDR1 as SQVTM and CDR2 as ANQGSEA. The junction had 10 bases not matched to a gene; V was cut back by 5 bases and J by 6 bases. The CDR3 is 14 residues long.

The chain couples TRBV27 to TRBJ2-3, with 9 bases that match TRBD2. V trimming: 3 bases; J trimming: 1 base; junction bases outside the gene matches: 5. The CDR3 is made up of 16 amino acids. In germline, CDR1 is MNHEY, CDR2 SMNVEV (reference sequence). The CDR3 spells CASSFSSGKGTDTQYF. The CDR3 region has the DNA TGTGCCAGCAGTTTTTCTAGCGGGAAGGGCACAGATACGCAGTATTTT.

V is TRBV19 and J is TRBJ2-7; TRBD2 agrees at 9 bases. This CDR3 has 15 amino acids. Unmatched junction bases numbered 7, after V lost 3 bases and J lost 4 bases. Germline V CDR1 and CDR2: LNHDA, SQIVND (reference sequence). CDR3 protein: CASSMGLTSGYEQYF. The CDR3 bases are TGTGCCAGTAGTATGGGGCTGACTAGCGGATACGAGCAGTACTTC.

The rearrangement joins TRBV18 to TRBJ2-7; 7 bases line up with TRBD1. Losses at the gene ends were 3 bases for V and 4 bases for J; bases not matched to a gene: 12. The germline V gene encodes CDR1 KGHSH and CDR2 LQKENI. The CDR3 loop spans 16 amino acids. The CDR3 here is CASSPGFDRVNYEQYF. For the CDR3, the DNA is TGTGCCAGCTCACCTGGATTCGACAGGGTAAATTACGAGCAGTACTTC.

The CDR3 region has the DNA TGCAGCGTTGACAGGGGAGAGGGCACTGAAGCTTTCTTT. This translates into CSVDRGEGTEAFF. The V and J genes are TRBV29-1 and TRBJ1-1; D might be TRBD1 (6 bases). The germline V gene has CDR1 SQVTM and CDR2 ANQGSEA. Trimming took 3 bases from V and 4 from J, leaving 12 bases between them. This CDR3 has 13 residues.

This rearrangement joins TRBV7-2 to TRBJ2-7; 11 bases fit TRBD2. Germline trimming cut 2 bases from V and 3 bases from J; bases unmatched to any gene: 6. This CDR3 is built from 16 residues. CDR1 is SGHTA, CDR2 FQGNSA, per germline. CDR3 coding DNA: TGTGCCAGCAGCTTAAAAGGGACTAGCGGCGGCTACGAGCAGTACTTC. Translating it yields CASSLKGTSGGYEQYF.

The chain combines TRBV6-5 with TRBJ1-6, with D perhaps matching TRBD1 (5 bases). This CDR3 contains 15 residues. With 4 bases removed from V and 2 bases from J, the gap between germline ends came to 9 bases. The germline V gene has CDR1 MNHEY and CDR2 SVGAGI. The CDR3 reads CASSSGAAYNSPLHF. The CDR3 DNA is TGTGCCAGCAGTTCTGGGGCTGCCTATAATTCACCCCTCCACTTT.

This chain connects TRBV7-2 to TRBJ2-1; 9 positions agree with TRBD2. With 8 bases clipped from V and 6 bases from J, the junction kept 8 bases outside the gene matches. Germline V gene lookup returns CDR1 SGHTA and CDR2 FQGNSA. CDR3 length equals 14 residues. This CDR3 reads CASRREGRINEQFF. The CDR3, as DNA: TGTGCCAGCCGGCGGGAGGGCCGTATCAATGAGCAGTTCTTC.

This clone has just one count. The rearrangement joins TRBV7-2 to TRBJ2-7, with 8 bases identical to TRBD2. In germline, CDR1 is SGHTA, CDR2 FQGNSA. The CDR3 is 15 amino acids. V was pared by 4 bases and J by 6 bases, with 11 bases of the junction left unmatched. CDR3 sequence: CASSSTSGLNPEQYF. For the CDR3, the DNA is TGTGCCAGCAGCTCCACTAGCGGTCTGAATCCCGAGCAGTACTTC.

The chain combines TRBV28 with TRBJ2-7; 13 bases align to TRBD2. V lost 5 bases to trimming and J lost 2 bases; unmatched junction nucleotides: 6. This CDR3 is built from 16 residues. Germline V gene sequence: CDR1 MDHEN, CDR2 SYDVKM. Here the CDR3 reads CASSPGTSGTAYEQYF. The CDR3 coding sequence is TGTGCCAGCAGTCCCGGGACTAGCGGGACGGCCTACGAGCAGTACTTC.

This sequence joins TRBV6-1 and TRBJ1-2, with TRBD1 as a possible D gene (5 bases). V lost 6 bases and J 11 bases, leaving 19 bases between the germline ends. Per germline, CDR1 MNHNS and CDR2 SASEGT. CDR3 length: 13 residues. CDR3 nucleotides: TGTGCCAGCAGCCCTCGGGTCCCGGGGGGTTACACCTTC. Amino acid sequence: CASSPRVPGGYTF.

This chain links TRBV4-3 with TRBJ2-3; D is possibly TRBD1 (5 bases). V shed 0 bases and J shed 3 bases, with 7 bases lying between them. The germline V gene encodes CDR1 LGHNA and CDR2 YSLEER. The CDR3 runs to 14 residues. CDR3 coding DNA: TGCGCCAGCAGCCAAGAGGGGCCTACAGATACGCAGTATTTT. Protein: CASSQEGPTDTQYF.

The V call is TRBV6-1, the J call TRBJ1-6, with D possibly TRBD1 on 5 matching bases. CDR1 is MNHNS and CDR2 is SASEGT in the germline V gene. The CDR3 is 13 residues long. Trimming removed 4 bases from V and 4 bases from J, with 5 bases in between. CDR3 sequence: CASSGQYNSPLHF. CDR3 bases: TGTGCCAGCAGTGGACAGTATAATTCACCCCTCCACTTT.

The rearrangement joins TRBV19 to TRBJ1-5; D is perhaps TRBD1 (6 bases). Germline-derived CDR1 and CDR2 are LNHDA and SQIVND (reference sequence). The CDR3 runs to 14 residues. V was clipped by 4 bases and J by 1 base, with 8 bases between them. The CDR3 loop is CASSTTGSNQPQHF. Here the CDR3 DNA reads TGTGCCAGTAGTACTACAGGGAGCAATCAGCCCCAGCATTTT.

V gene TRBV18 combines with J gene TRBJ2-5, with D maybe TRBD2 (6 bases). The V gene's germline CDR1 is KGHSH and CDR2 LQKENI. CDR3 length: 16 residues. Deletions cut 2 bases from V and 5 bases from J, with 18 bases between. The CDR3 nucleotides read TGTGCCAGCTCACCATTTTCCCGGGAGACTTATGAGACCCAGTACTTC. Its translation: CASSPFSRETYETQYF.

The CDR3 is CASSEHRAVPNQPQHF. CDR3 nucleotide sequence: TGTGCCAGCAGTGAACACCGAGCCGTACCGAATCAGCCCCAGCATTTT. The rearrangement links TRBV6-1 to TRBJ1-5; D not resolved. The CDR3 is 16 amino acids. In germline, CDR1 is MNHNS, CDR2 SASEGT. V lost 2 bases, J lost 4 bases, and 15 bases lay in between.

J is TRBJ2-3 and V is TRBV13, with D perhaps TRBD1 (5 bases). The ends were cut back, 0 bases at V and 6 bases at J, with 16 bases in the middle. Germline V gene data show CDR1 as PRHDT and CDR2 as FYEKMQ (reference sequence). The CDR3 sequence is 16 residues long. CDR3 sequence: CASSLGLALSGDTQYF. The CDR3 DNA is TGTGCCAGCAGCTTAGGCCTGGCTCTATCAGGGGATACGCAGTATTTT.

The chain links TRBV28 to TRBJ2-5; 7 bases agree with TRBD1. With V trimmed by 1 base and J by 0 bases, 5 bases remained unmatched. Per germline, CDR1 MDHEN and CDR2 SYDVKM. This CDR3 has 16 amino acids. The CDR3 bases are TGTGCCAGCAGTTTATTCTACAGGGGCTACCAAGAGACCCAGTACTTC. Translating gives CASSLFYRGYQETQYF.

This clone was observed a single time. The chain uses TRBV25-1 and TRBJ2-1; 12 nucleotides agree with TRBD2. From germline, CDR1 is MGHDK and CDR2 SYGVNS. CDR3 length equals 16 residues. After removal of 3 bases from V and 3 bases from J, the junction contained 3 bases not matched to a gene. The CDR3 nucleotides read TGTGCCAGCAGTGACACTAGCGGGAGGTTCTACAATGAGCAGTTCTTC. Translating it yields CASSDTSGRFYNEQFF.

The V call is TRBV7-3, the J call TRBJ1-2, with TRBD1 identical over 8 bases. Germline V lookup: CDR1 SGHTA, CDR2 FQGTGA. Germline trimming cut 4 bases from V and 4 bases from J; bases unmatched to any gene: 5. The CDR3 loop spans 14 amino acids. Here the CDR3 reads CASSSGQGGYGYTF. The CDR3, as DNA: TGTGCCAGCAGCTCCGGACAGGGAGGCTATGGCTACACCTTC.

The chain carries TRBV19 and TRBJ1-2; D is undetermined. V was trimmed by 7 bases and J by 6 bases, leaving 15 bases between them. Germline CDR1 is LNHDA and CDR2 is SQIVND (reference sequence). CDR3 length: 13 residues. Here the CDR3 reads CASMWTPRDGYTF. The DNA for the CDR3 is TGTGCCAGTATGTGGACTCCCCGGGATGGCTACACCTTC.

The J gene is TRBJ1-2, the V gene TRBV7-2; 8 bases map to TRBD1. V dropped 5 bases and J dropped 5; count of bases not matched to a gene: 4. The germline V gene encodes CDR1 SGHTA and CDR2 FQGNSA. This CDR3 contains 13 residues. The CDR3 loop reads CASSQRTGYGYTF. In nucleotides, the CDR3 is TGTGCCAGCAGCCAACGGACAGGGTATGGCTACACCTTC.

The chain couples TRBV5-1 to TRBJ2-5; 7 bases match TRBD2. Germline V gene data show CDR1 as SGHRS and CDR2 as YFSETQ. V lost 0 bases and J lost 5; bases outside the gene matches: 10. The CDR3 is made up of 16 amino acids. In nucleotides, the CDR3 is TGCGCCAGCAGCTTGGTTGGTGCGGGAGCTTCCGAGACCCAGTACTTC. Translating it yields CASSLVGAGASETQYF.

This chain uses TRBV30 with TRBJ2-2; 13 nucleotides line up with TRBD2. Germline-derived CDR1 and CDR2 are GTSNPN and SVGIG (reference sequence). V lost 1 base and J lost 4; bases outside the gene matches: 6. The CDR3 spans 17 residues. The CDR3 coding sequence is TGTGCCTGGAGTGCCAGGACTAGCGGGAGTCTCACCGGGGAGCTGTTTTTT. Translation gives CAWSARTSGSLTGELFF.